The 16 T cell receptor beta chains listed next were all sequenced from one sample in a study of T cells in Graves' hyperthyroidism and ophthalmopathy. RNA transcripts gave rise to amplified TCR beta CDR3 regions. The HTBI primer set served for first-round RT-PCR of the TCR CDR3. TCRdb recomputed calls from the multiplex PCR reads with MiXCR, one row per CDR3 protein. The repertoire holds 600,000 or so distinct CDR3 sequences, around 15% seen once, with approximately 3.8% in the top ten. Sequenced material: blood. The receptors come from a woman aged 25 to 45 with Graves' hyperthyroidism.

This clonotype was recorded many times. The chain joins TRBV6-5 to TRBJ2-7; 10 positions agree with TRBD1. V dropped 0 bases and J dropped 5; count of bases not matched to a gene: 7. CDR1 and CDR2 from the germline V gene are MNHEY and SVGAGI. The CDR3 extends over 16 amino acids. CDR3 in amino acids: CASSYSDRGFRDEQYF. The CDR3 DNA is TGTGCCAGCAGTTACTCGGACAGGGGGTTTCGTGACGAGCAGTACTTC.

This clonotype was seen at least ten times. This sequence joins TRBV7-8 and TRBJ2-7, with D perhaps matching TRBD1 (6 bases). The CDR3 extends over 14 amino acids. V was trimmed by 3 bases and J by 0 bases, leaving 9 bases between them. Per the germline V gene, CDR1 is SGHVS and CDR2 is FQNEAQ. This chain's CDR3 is CASSFRDTSYEQYF. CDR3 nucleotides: TGTGCCAGCAGCTTCCGGGACACCTCCTACGAGCAGTACTTC.

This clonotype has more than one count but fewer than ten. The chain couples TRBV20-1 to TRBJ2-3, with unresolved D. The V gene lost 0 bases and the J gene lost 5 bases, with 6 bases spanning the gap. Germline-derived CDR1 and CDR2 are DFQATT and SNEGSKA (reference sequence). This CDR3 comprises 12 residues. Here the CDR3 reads CSARDLRDTQYF. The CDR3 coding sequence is TGCAGTGCTAGAGATCTCCGAGATACGCAGTATTTT.

Written as DNA, the CDR3 is TGTGCCAGCAGCAACTCCTTGGCGGGCCCTAATGAAAAACTGTTTTTT. Amino acid sequence: CASSNSLAGPNEKLFF. V usage is TRBV5-4 and J usage is TRBJ1-4; no reliable D call. Germline-derived CDR1 and CDR2 are SGHNT and YYREEE (reference sequence). V lost 4 bases to trimming and J lost 3 bases, with 16 bases between them. The CDR3 consists of 16 residues.

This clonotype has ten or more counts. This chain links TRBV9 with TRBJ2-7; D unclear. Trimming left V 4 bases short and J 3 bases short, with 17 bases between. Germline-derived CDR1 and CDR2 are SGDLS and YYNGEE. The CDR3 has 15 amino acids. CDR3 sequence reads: CASSPLGDANYEQYF. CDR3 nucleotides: TGTGCCAGCAGCCCTCTAGGAGACGCGAACTACGAGCAGTACTTC.

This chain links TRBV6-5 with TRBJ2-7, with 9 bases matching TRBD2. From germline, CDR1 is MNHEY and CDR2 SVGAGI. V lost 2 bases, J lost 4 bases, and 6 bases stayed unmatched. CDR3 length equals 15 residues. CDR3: CASSYVTSGLYEQYF. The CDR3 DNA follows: TGTGCCAGCAGTTACGTGACTAGCGGACTATACGAGCAGTACTTC.

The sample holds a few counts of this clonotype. CDR3 bases: TGTGCCTGGACTAGCGGGAATGGTGAGCAGTTCTTC. Protein sequence: CAWTSGNGEQFF. The genes are TRBV30 and TRBJ2-1; 9 bases are shared with TRBD2. The germline V gene has CDR1 GTSNPN and CDR2 SVGIG (reference sequence). The junction had 4 bases not matched to a gene; V was cut back by 4 bases and J by 9 bases. The CDR3 contains 12 residues.

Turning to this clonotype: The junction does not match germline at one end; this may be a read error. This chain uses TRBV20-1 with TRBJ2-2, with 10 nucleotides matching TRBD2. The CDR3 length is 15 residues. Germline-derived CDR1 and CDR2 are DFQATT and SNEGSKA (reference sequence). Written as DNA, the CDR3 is TGCAGTGGTAGAGAGCTAGCGGGAGACTGCGGGGAGCTGTTTTTT. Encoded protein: CSGRELAGDCGELFF.

The CDR3, as DNA: TGTGCCATCAGTGAGTCTGGAAACATTCAGTACTTC. Translating gives CAISESGNIQYF. The chain uses TRBV10-3 and TRBJ2-4; no firm D call. The V and J ends lost 0 bases and 6 bases respectively, with 3 bases between them. Germline CDR1 reads ENHRY; CDR2 reads SYGVKD. The CDR3 consists of 12 residues.

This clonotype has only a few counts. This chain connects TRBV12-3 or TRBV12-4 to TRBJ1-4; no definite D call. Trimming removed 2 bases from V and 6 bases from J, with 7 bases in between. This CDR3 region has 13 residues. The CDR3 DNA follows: TGTGCCAGCAGTTTAACCCCGCATGAAAAACTGTTTTTT. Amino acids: CASSLTPHEKLFF.

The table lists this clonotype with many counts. The CDR3 region has the DNA TGTGCCAGCAGTGACGCTACAGGTCCGAGGTCCTACGAGCAGTACTTC. This codes for CASSDATGPRSYEQYF. The chain joins TRBV2 to TRBJ2-7; TRBD1 might be the D (5 bases). The CDR3 contains 16 residues. V dropped 3 bases and J dropped 1 base, with 16 bases sitting between them. Germline CDR1 is SNHLY and CDR2 is FYNNEI.

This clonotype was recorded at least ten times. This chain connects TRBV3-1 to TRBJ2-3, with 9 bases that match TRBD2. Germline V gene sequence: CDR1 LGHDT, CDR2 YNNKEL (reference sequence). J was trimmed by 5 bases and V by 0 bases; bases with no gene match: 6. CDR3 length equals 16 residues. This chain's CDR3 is CASSQDLSSGRDTQYF. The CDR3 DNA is TGTGCCAGCAGCCAAGATCTCAGTAGCGGGAGAGATACGCAGTATTTT.

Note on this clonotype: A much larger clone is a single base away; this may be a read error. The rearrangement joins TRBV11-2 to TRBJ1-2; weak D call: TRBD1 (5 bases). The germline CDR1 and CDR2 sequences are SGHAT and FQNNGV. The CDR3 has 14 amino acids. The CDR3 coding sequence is TGTGCCAGCAGCTTAGCGGGGGTAGACTATGGCCACACCTTC. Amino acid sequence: CASSLAGVDYGHTF. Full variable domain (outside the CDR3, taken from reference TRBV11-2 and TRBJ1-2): EAGVAQSPRYKIIEKRQSVAFWCNPISGHATLYWYQQILGQGPKLLIQFQNNGVVDDSQLPKDRFSAERLKGVDSTLKIQPAKLEDSAVYLCASSLAGVDYGHTFGSGTRLTVV.

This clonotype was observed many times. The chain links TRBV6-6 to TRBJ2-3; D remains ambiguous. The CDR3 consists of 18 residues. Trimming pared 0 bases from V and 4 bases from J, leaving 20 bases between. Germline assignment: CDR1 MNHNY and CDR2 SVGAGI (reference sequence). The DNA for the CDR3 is TGTGCCAGCAGTTACTCTCGACTTGAAGCGAGGTACGCAGATACGCAGTATTTT. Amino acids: CASSYSRLEARYADTQYF.

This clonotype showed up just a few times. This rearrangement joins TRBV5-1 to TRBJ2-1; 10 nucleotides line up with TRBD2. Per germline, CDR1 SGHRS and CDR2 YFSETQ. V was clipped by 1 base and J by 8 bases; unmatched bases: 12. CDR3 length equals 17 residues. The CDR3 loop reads CASSLLETGTSVDEQFF. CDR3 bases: TGCGCCAGCAGCTTGCTTGAGACCGGGACTAGCGTCGATGAGCAGTTCTTC. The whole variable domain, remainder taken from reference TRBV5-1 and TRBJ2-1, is KAGVTQTPRYLIKTRGQQVTLSCSPISGHRSVSWYQQTPGQGLQFLFEYFSETQRNKGNFPGRFSGRQFSNSRSEMNVSTLELGDSALYLCASSLLETGTSVDEQFFGPGTRLTVL.

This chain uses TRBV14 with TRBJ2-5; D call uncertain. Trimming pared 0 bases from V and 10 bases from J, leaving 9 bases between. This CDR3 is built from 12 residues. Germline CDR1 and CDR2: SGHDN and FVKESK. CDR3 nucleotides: TGTGCCAGCAGCCAAGATCCCCAAAGCCAGTACTTC. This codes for CASSQDPQSQYF.